The entry below describes one T cell receptor beta chain. This CDR3 has 15 amino acids. The J segment lost 4 bases and the V segment lost 0 bases, leaving 4 bases of the junction unmatched. Germline CDR1 SGHRS, CDR2 YFSETQ. Method: immunoSEQ multiplex PCR; TCRdb's copy keeps in-frame clones and lacks some. The sample lists 210,000 or so clones, more than 70% occurring once. Participants were aged roughly 18 to 90 years, lived in 25 or so US areas, and enrolled virtually. Participant reports of clinical history set cohort assignment. The entry originates in a study of blood T cell repertoires in COVID-19. Background on the study: The study drew acute and convalescent COVID-19 samples from the United States, Italy and Spain. PBMCs, B-cell-depleted T cells, or T cells were the source of the cDNA or gDNA that made up the material.

The TCR was taken from a man aged 25 to 40 with acute COVID-19. Material: PBMCs or T cells enriched from blood (not recorded which). This chain connects TRBV5-1 to TRBJ2-3, with 8 bases matching TRBD2. The CDR3, as DNA: TGCGCCAGCAGCTTGGCGGCGGGGGGCCCAGATACGCAGTATTTT. Translation gives CASSLAAGGPDTQYF.